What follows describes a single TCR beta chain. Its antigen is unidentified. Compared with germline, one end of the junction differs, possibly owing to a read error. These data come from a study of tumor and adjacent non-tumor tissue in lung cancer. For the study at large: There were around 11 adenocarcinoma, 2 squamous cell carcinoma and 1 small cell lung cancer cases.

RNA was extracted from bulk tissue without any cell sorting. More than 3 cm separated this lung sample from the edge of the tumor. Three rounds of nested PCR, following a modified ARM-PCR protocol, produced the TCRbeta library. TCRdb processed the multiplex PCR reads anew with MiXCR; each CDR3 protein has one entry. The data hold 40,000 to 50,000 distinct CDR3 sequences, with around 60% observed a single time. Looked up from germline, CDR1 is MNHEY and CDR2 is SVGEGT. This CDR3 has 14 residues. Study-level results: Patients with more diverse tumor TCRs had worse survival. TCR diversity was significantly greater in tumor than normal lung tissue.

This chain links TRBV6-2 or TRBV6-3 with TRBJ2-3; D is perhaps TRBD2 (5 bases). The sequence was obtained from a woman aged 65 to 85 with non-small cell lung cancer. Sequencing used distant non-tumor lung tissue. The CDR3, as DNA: TGTACCAGCAGCTTCGGCGGGTTCACAGATACGCAGTATTTT. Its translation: CTSSFGGFTDTQYF.